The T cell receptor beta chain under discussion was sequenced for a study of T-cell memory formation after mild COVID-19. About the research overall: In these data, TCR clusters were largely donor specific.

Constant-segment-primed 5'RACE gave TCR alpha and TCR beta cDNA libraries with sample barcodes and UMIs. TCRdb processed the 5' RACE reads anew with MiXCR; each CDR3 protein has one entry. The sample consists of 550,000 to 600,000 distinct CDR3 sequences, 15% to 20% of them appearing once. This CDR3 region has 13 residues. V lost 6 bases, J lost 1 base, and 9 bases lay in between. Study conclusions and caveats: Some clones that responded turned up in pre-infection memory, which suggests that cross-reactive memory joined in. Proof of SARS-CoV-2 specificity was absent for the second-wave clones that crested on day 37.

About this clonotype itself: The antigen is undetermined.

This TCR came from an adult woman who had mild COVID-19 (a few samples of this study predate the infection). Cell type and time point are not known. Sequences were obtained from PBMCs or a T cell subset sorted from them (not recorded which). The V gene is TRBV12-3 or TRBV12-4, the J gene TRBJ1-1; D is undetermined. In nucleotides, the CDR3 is TGTGCCAGCAGGGCCCCAACGAACACTGAAGCTTTCTTT. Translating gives CASRAPTNTEAFF.